Below are 2 T cell receptor beta chains sequenced from a single sample in a study of blood T cell repertoires in COVID-19. Assay used: immunoSEQ multiplex PCR; TCRdb lists only in-frame clones, some missing. The sample contains more than 85,000 clones, 84% of which appear only once. Sequencing used peripheral blood. Source of these receptors: a human donor in a cohort sampled during active COVID-19.

The gene calls are TRBV7-3 and TRBJ2-2; 12 bases fit TRBD2. The CDR3 contains 17 residues. Trimming took 5 bases from V and 4 from J; bases not matched to a gene: 8. Looked up from germline, CDR1 is SGHTA and CDR2 is FQGTGA. DNA of the CDR3: TGTGCCAGCAGCCCCCGACTAGCGGGGGAGGGCACCGGGGAGCTGTTTTTT. Translated, it gives CASSPRLAGEGTGELFF.

J is TRBJ2-5 and V is TRBV6-5; 7 nucleotides align to TRBD2. After removal of 6 bases from V and 2 bases from J, the junction contained 6 bases not matched to a gene. Looked up from germline, CDR1 is MNHEY and CDR2 is SVGAGI. The CDR3 spans 14 residues. Here the CDR3 DNA reads TGTGCCAGCAGCCATGGGGGGGGACAAGAGACCCAGTACTTC. Translating gives CASSHGGGQETQYF.